This T cell receptor beta chain emerged from a study of post-analysis software for immune sequencing data. Study-level points and caveats: Same-batch samples co-clustered strongly by F measure. In patients, roughly five TRBV segments were more frequent than in controls, with TRBV5-6, TRBV5-1 and TRBV20-1 among them.

Unique molecular identifiers were built into the TCR beta cDNA libraries. T cells numbering about 0.85 to 11 million gave rise to 500,000 to 600,000 cDNA molecules. TCRdb reprocessed the PCR reads via MiXCR and lists one record per CDR3 protein. The sample includes about 430,000 distinct CDR3 sequences, about 39% of them seen just once. Germline V gene lookup returns CDR1 SGHRS and CDR2 YFSETQ. The CDR3 totals 14 residues. The V end was cut by 7 bases, the J end by 3 bases, with 13 bases between. Comment on this clonotype: Its antigen is undetermined.

The sample comprised blood. The V and J genes are TRBV5-1 and TRBJ1-4; the D is unclear. The receptor was derived from a girl aged 2-15 years with multiple sclerosis. The CDR3 DNA reads as TGCGCCAGCGGTGGATCATCCGCTAATGAAAAACTGTTTTTT. Its protein is CASGGSSANEKLFF. Looking up the rest from reference TRBV5-1 and TRBJ1-4 gives the full variable domain: KAGVTQTPRYLIKTRGQQVTLSCSPISGHRSVSWYQQTPGQGLQFLFEYFSETQRNKGNFPGRFSGRQFSNSRSEMNVSTLELGDSALYLCASGGSSANEKLFFGSGTQLSVL.